This T cell receptor beta chain stems from a study of Tregs in tolerant kidney transplant recipients. Findings of the study overall: Few patients were studied, so findings need validation in larger groups. For some patients, primers changed over time, blocking nucleotide-level comparison.

The data were produced by immunoSEQ multiplex PCR, yet TCRdb's version contains in-frame clones alone and is incomplete. The table lists tens of thousands of clones, around 90% of them singletons. J gave up 6 bases and V 5 bases, and 16 bases lay outside the gene matches. CDR1 SGHVS and CDR2 FQNEAQ come from the germline V gene. The CDR3 runs to 18 residues. As regards this clone: The target antigen is unknown.

Related graft donors supplied nonmyeloablative bone marrow transplants, and mixed chimerism was transient. CD4+CD25+CD127- Tregs, CD4+CD25- non-Tregs, CD4 and CD8 cells were sorted. The chain is built from TRBV7-8 and TRBJ2-3; 11 bases are shared with TRBD2. Material: CD8+ T cells from blood (PBMCs), obtained 24 months after the transplant. The source is a human patient who received a combined kidney and bone marrow transplant. The T cells may come from the graft donor. The CDR3 DNA reads TGTGCCAGCAGCGCTAGGGGATACATAGCGGGAGGGCGTGATACGCAGTATTTT. As protein: CASSARGYIAGGRDTQYF.